This T cell receptor (beta chain) is drawn from a study of cytomegalovirus exposure and HLA in healthy donors. Study observations and caveats: In a later analysis, at a false discovery rate of 0.05, approximately 16,000 TCR beta sequences were associated with HLA alleles. In a later analysis, productive TCRs from donors in an Asian-associated ancestry cluster reportedly carried fewer N-insertions than the cohort mean.

A word on this clone: Its target is unknown.

It was with 60 Vbeta and 13 Jbeta primers that the PCR ran. TCRdb's copy holds only in-frame clones and misses some; the assay was immunoSEQ multiplex PCR. The sample holds around 210,000 clones, approximately 81% seen once. Germline loops: CDR1 ENHRY, CDR2 SYGVKD. The CDR3 is 15 residues long. Trimming stripped 2 bases from V and 1 base from J, with 9 bases between. Healthy bone marrow donors made up the cohort. Material for sequencing was PBMCs. The rearrangement joins TRBV10-3 to TRBJ1-3, with D uncertain. The TCR comes from a girl aged 2 to 10 in good health and CMV-seronegative. The CDR3 sequence is CAISENIGSGNTIYF. CDR3 DNA sequence: TGTGCCATCAGTGAGAACATCGGGTCTGGAAACACCATATATTTT.